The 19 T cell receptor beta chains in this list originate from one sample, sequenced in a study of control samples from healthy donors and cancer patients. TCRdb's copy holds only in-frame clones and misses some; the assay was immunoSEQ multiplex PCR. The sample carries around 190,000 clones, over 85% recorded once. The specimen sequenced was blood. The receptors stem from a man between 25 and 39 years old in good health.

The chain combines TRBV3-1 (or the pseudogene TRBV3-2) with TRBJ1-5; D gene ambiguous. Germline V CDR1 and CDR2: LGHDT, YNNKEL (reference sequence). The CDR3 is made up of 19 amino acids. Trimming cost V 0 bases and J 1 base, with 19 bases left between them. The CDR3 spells CASSQDRPEQRVSNQPQHF. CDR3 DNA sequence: TGTGCCAGCAGCCAAGATCGGCCCGAACAGAGGGTAAGCAATCAGCCCCAGCATTTT.

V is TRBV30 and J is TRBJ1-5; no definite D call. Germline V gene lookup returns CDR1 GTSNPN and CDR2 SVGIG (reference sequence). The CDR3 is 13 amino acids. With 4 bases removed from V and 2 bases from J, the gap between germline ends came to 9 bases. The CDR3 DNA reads TGTGCCTGGAATCTTGGAGGCAATCAGCCCCAGCATTTT. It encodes CAWNLGGNQPQHF.

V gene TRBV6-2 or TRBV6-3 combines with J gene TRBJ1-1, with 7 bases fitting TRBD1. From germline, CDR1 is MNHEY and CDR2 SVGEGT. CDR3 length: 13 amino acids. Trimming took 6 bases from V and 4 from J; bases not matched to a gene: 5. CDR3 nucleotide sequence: TGTGCCAGCAGCTCTGAGGGGGCCACTGAAGCTTTCTTT. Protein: CASSSEGATEAFF.

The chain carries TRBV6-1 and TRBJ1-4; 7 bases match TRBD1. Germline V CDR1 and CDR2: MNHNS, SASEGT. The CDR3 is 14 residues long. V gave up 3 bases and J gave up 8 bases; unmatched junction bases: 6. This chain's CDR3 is CASSENRGGEKLFF. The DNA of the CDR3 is TGTGCCAGCAGTGAGAACAGGGGAGGGGAAAAACTGTTTTTT.

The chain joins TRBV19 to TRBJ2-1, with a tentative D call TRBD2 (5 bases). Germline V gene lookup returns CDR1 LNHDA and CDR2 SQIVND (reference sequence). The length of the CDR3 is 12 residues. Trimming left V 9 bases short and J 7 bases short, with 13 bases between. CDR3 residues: CASRDVGNEQFF. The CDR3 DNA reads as TGTGCCAGCCGGGATGTGGGGAATGAGCAGTTCTTC.

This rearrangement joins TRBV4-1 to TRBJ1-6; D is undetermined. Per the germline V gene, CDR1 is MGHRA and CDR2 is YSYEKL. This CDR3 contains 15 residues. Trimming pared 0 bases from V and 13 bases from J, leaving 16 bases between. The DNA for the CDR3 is TGCGCCAGCAGCCAAGATCGTTCGGTTCCGCGGCCCCTCCACTTT. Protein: CASSQDRSVPRPLHF.

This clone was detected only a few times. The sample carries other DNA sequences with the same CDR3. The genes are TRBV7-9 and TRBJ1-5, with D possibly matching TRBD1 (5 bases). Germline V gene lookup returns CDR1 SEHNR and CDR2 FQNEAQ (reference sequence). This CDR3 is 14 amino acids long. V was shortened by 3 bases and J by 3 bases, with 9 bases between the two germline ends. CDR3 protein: CASSLAGSNQPQHF. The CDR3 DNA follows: TGTGCCAGCAGCTTGGCAGGGTCCAATCAGCCCCAGCATTTT.

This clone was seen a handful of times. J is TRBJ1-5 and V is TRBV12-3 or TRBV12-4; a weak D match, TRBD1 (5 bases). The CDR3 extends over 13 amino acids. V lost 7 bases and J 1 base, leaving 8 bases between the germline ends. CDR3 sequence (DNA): TGTGCCAGCAAAAGGGGAAGCAATCAGCCCCAGCATTTT. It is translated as CASKRGSNQPQHF.

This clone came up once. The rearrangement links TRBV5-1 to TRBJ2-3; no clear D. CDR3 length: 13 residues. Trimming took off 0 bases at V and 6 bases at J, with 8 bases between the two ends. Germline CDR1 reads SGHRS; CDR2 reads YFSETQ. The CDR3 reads CASSLGRSDTQYF. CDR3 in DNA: TGCGCCAGCAGCTTGGGACGGAGCGATACGCAGTATTTT. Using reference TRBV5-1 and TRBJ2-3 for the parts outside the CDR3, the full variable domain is KAGVTQTPRYLIKTRGQQVTLSCSPISGHRSVSWYQQTPGQGLQFLFEYFSETQRNKGNFPGRFSGRQFSNSRSEMNVSTLELGDSALYLCASSLGRSDTQYFGPGTRLTVL.

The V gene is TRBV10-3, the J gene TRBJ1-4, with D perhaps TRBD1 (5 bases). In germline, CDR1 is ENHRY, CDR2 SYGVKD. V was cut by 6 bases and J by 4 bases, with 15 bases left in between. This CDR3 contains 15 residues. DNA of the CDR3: TGTGCCATCAGGCCAGGGTATGGCCTTAATGAAAAACTGTTTTTT. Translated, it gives CAIRPGYGLNEKLFF.

CDR3 protein: CASSSPGDYSYEQYF. CDR3 DNA sequence: TGTGCCAGCAGTAGCCCTGGGGACTATTCCTACGAGCAGTACTTC. The gene calls are TRBV28 and TRBJ2-7, with 7 positions matching TRBD2. V trimming: 5 bases; J trimming: 1 base; junction bases outside the gene matches: 8. This CDR3 has 15 residues. Germline V gene data show CDR1 as MDHEN and CDR2 as SYDVKM.

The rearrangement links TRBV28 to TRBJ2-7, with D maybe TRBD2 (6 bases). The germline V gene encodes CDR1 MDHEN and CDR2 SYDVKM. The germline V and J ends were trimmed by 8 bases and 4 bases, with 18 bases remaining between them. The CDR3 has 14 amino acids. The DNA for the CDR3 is TGTGCCAGCTCAACGGCGGGGATAGGGTACGAGCAGTACTTC. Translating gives CASSTAGIGYEQYF. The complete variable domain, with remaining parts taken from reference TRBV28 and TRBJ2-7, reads DVKVTQSSRYLVKRTGEKVFLECVQDMDHENMFWYRQDPGLGLRLIYFSYDVKMKEKGDIPEGYSVSREKKERFSLILESASTNQTSMYLCASSTAGIGYEQYFGPGTRLTVT.

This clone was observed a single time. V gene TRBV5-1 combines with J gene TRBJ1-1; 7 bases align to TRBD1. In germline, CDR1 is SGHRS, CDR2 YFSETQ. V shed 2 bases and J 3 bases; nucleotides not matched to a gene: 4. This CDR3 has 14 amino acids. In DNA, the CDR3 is TGCGCCAGCAGCTTACAGGGGCTCGACACTGAAGCTTTCTTT. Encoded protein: CASSLQGLDTEAFF.

The CDR3 loop is CASSLRDGANYGYTF. The CDR3 nucleotides read TGTGCCAGCAGCCTCCGGGACGGAGCTAACTATGGCTACACCTTC. This rearrangement joins TRBV4-2 to TRBJ1-2; perhaps TRBD1 as D (5 bases). V was pared by 4 bases and J by 0 bases, with 12 bases between. This CDR3 is 15 amino acids long. CDR1 and CDR2 (germline): LGHNA, YNFKEQ.

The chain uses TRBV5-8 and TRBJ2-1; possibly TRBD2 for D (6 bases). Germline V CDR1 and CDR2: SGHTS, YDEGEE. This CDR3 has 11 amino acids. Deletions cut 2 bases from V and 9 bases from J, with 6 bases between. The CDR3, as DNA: TGTGCCAGCAGCTTCGGGAGTGAGCAGTTCTTC. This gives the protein CASSFGSEQFF.

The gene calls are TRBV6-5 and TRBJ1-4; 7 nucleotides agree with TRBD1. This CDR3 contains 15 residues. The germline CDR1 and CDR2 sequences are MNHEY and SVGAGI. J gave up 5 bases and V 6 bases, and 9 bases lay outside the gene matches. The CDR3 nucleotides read TGTGCCAGCAGCGGATGGGACAGTAAAAATGAAAAACTGTTTTTT. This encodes CASSGWDSKNEKLFF.

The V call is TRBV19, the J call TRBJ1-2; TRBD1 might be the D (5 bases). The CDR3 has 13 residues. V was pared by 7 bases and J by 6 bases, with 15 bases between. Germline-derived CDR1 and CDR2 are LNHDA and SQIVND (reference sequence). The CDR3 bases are TGTGCCAGTATCTCGACCGGGGACGATGGCTACACCTTC. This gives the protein CASISTGDDGYTF.

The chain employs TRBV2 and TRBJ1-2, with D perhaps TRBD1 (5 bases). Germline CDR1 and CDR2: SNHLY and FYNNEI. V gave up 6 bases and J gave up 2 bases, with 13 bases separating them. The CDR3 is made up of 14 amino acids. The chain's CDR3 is CASRSRAPNYGYTF. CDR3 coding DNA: TGTGCCAGCAGGTCCAGGGCGCCCAACTATGGCTACACCTTC.

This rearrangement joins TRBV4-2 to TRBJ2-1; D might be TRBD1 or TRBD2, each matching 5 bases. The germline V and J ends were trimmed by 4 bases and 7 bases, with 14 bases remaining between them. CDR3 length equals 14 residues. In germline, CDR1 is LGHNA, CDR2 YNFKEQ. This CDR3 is CASSPLGPGNEQFF. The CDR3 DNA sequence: TGTGCCAGCAGCCCGCTGGGGCCGGGGAATGAGCAGTTCTTC.